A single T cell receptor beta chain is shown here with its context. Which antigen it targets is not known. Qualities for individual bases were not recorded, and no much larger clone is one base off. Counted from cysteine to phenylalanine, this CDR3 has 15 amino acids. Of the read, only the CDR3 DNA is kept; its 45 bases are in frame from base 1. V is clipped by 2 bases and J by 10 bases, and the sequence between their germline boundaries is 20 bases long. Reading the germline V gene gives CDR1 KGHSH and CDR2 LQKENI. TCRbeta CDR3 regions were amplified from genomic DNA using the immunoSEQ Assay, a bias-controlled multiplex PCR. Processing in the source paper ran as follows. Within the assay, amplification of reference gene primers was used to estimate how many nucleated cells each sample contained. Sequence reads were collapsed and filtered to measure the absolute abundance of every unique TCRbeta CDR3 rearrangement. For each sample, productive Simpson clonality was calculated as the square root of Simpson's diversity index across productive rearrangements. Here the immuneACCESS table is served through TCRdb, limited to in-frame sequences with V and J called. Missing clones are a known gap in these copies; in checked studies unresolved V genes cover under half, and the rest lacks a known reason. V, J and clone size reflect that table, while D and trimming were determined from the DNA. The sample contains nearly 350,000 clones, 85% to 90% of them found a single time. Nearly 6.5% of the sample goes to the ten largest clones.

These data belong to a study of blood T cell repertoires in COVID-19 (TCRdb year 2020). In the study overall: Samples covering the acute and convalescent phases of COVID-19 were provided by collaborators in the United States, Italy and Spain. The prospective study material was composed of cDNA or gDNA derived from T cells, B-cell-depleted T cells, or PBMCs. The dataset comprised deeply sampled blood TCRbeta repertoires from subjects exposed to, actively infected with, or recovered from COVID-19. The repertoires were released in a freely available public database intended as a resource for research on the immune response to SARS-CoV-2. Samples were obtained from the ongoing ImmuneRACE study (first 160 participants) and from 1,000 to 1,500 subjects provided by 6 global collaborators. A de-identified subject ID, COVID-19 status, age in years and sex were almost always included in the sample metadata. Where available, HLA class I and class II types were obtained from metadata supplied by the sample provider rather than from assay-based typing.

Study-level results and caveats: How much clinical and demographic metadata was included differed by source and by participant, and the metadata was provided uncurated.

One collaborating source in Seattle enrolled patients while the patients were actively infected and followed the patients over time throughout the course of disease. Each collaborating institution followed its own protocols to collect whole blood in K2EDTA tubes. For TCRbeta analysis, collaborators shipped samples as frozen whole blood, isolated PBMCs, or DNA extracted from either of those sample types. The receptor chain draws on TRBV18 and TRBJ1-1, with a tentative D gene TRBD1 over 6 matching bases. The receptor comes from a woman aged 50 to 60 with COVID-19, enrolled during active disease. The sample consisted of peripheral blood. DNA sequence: TGTGCCAGCTCACCAAGTTCCGTGGGACAAAGAGGAGCTTTCTTT. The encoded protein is CASSPSSVGQRGAFF.